This T cell receptor (beta chain) was identified during a study of T cells in Graves' hyperthyroidism and ophthalmopathy (dated by TCRdb to about 2019). Some background on the complete study: To identify distinguishing TCR V-J signatures, a discovery cohort of around 100 patients was used, comprising 43 with Graves' ophthalmopathy and about 59 with stable Graves' hyperthyroidism. Whether ophthalmopathy could be predicted prospectively was tested in an independent validation cohort made up of about 20 hyperthyroidism patients plus 17 patients who later progressed to ophthalmopathy. The 90 to 100 discovery patients were randomly divided into training and test sets at a 7:3 ratio. Thyroid tissue and blood T-cell repertoires from six Graves' hyperthyroidism patients were also compared in the study. Following sampling, methimazole starting at 30 mg daily was given to hyperthyroidism patients, and high-dose intravenous methylprednisolone was given to ophthalmopathy patients. TCR Vbeta CDR3 sequencing of approximately 140 peripheral blood samples (43 ophthalmopathy, 75 to 80 hyperthyroidism and some 17 progressor patients) is reported in the paper.

Stable Graves' hyperthyroidism was defined as the absence of progression to ophthalmopathy over 18 months of follow-up. Hyperthyroidism patients were aged 18 to 65 years and newly diagnosed, with disease duration of less than 2 months. Any patient with an uncontrolled infection, another autoimmune disease, pregnancy or lactation was excluded. Diagnoses were based on clinical symptoms, serum thyroxine and TRAb, thyroid ultrasound and orbital computed tomography. Total RNA was extracted using Trizol reagent, and RNA quality was assessed on an Agilent 2100 Bioanalyzer. The table lists this clonotype with a few counts. This clone's antigen is unknown. The input lacks base qualities; no much larger clone sits a single base away. Ends trimmed: V by 6 bases, J by 5 bases; bases unmatched to a gene: 7. The CDR3, from cysteine to phenylalanine, totals 17 residues. Only the CDR3 region is kept as DNA, spanning 51 bases read in frame from base 1. As encoded in the germline V gene, CDR1 is ENHRY while CDR2 is SYGVKD.

The TCR beta CDR3 regions were amplified from RNA transcripts. The first round of RT-PCR for the TCR CDR3 was performed with the HTBI primer set and the Qiagen OneStep RT-PCR kit. Libraries were constructed in a second round of multiplex PCR, after which size selection and purification were performed. Sequencing of the libraries was done on an Illumina HiSeq2000 using paired-end 100 bp reads. The original pipeline was this. Raw data were processed with SOAPnuke, discarding reads with adapters, uncalled bases, mean Phred below 15, or no exact constant-primer or identifier match. COPE v1.2.5 was used to merge the high-quality paired reads, and each unique nucleotide sequence was defined as a clonotype. MiTCR v1.1 was used to align the clonotypes against IMGT TRBV, TRBD and TRBJ reference segments. Only V-J combinations with frequency above 0.0001, covering 98% to 99.2% of repertoires, were analysed. The TCS score was defined as the ratio of F50 (clonal expansion) to E x V (chaos), calculated using BLOSUM62-based TCRdist between CDR3 peptides within each V-J. Welch's t-statistics and random forest reduced roughly 530 V-J features to 13, which were used in a naive Bayes classifier (R e1071). The similarity between thyroid and blood repertoires was quantified using the Morisita-Horn index. The public reads were run again by TCRdb, first through fastp at Q25 and then through MiXCR, and only productive beta chains were kept. Rows merge per CDR3 protein into single entries with the most common DNA and genes. The V and J calls reflect TCRdb's pipeline rather than the authors' work. The sample contains roughly 570,000 distinct CDR3 sequences, under 60% of them found a single time. The biggest ten clones account for about 8% of the sample.

Points the paper makes about the study in general: Most expanded thyroid clonotypes (frequency above 0.001) were also detected in blood, a finding suggesting that blood repertoires may reflect thyroid immune responses. Sample size was not statistically predetermined, and investigators were not blinded to group allocation. In validation, the model predicted progression to ophthalmopathy with approximately 69% sensitivity and around 72% specificity, a median of approximately 6.7 months before onset. A 13 V-J signature model separated ophthalmopathy from stable hyperthyroidism, with roughly 88% sensitivity and roughly 81% specificity in cross-validation and 80%/75% in testing.

This clonotype was sampled from a woman in her late teens or twenties with Graves' hyperthyroidism. Recombination connected TRBV10-3 to TRBJ2-1, with 16 middle bases fitting TRBD2. The sample taken for sequencing was peripheral blood or thyroid tissue (not recorded which). The nucleotides read TGTGCCATCAGGTTGGGACTAGCGGGAGGGACGAACAATGAGCAGTTCTTC. Its translation reads: CAIRLGLAGGTNNEQFF.